The rows below give T cell receptor beta chains drawn from one sample of a study of regulatory T cells in long-lasting Graves disease. TCRdb reprocessed the multiplex PCR reads with MiXCR, giving one entry per CDR3 protein. This repertoire shows more than 450,000 distinct CDR3 sequences, 9.5% to 15% found once; its top ten account for approximately 9.6%. The sample was also reused in another study, on T cells in Graves' hyperthyroidism and ophthalmopathy.

The sample consisted of peripheral blood mononuclear cells (PBMCs), taken at new diagnosis, from a patient treated with antithyroid drugs. These receptors were taken from a woman aged 25 to 39 with Graves disease. Both conserved end residues are trimmed from each CDR3.

J gene: TRBJ2-1; V gene: TRBV19; CDR3 protein: ASSIPGQGTSNEQF
J gene: TRBJ2-7; V gene: TRBV6-2/TRBV6-3; CDR3 protein: ASKRASTYEQY
J gene: TRBJ2-3; V gene: TRBV20-1; CDR3 protein: SASFGTGGTDTQY
J gene: TRBJ1-1; V gene: TRBV13; CDR3 protein: ASSFSPEEVGAPGGTEAF
J gene: TRBJ1-1; V gene: TRBV7-2; CDR3 protein: ASRHRDRVGTEAF
J gene: TRBJ1-1; V gene: TRBV29-1; CDR3 protein: SVEQGNTEAF
J gene: TRBJ1-2; V gene: TRBV7-3; CDR3 protein: ASSLKGAVRHGYT
J gene: TRBJ1-4; V gene: TRBV12-3/TRBV12-4; CDR3 protein: ASSLDGAWEKLF
J gene: TRBJ1-2; V gene: TRBV20-1; CDR3 protein: SGRGDNYGYT
J gene: TRBJ1-2; V gene: TRBV27; CDR3 protein: ASSFQGRHGYT
J gene: TRBJ2-1; V gene: TRBV24-1; CDR3 protein: ATSDLRGTGDEQF
J gene: TRBJ1-1; V gene: TRBV11-3; CDR3 protein: ASSLGSGTGGKAF
J gene: TRBJ2-1; V gene: TRBV4-1; CDR3 protein: ASSPYELAGSYNEQF
J gene: TRBJ1-2; V gene: TRBV2; CDR3 protein: ASSEYVGYT
J gene: TRBJ1-1; V gene: TRBV10-3; CDR3 protein: AISVGSNTEAF
J gene: NA; V gene: TRBV28; CDR3 protein: ASRATSLSRYNEQF
J gene: TRBJ2-7; V gene: TRBV4-3; CDR3 protein: ASSPRGVHEQY
J gene: TRBJ1-6; V gene: TRBV19; CDR3 protein: ASSMTGGVVPPLH
J gene: TRBJ2-2; V gene: TRBV7-2; CDR3 protein: ASSFSRGPGELF
J gene: TRBJ2-4; V gene: TRBV19; CDR3 protein: ASSIVKAGGGHIQY
J gene: TRBJ2-5; V gene: TRBV5-1; CDR3 protein: ASSLEDPSVGTQY
J gene: TRBJ1-4; V gene: TRBV4-1; CDR3 protein: ASSQEETRGGKLF
J gene: TRBJ2-1; V gene: TRBV19; CDR3 protein: ASSIGLHNEQF
J gene: TRBJ1-2; V gene: TRBV18; CDR3 protein: ASSPSTGYT
J gene: TRBJ2-7; V gene: TRBV5-5; CDR3 protein: ASSLGRQVDSYEQY
J gene: TRBJ2-1; V gene: TRBV30; CDR3 protein: AWSGLAGEANEQF
J gene: TRBJ1-1; V gene: TRBV6-1; CDR3 protein: ASRAGQVKAF
J gene: TRBJ2-7; V gene: TRBV28; CDR3 protein: ASSLSYRYEQY
J gene: TRBJ1-2; V gene: TRBV30; CDR3 protein: AWSPTNSHYGYT
J gene: TRBJ2-1; V gene: TRBV10-3; CDR3 protein: AIRQGNEQF
J gene: TRBJ1-5; V gene: TRBV18; CDR3 protein: ASSPTGRHQPQH
J gene: TRBJ1-2; V gene: TRBV19; CDR3 protein: ASSYWHPDLYGYT
J gene: TRBJ2-7; V gene: TRBV28; CDR3 protein: ASSSLSWRDTSYEQY
J gene: TRBJ1-4; V gene: TRBV9; CDR3 protein: ASSSPDLNEKLF
J gene: TRBJ1-1; V gene: TRBV7-6; CDR3 protein: ASSLVMELPEAF
J gene: TRBJ2-1; V gene: TRBV7-8; CDR3 protein: ASRQGGEGRKSTAYEGDEQF
J gene: TRBJ2-7; V gene: TRBV7-2; CDR3 protein: ASTTYGSNREQY
J gene: TRBJ2-5; V gene: TRBV28; CDR3 protein: ASRGVAGRDQETQY
J gene: TRBJ2-2; V gene: TRBV4-3; CDR3 protein: ASSQDGLIAGELF
J gene: TRBJ2-3; V gene: TRBV5-5; CDR3 protein: ASSSLRTSGTDTQY
J gene: TRBJ1-6; V gene: TRBV5-6; CDR3 protein: ASSLLQGVNSPLH
J gene: TRBJ2-3; V gene: TRBV3-1; CDR3 protein: ASSQGLYTDTQY
J gene: TRBJ2-7; V gene: TRBV20-1; CDR3 protein: SVPGQGNYEQY
J gene: TRBJ1-5; V gene: TRBV19; CDR3 protein: ASSINGDQPQH
J gene: TRBJ1-1; V gene: TRBV25-1; CDR3 protein: ASSDPRRGAPFEAF
J gene: TRBJ2-3; V gene: TRBV7-9; CDR3 protein: ASSSSMRGPSTDTQY
J gene: TRBJ2-7; V gene: TRBV7-8; CDR3 protein: ASSLKGARFYEQY